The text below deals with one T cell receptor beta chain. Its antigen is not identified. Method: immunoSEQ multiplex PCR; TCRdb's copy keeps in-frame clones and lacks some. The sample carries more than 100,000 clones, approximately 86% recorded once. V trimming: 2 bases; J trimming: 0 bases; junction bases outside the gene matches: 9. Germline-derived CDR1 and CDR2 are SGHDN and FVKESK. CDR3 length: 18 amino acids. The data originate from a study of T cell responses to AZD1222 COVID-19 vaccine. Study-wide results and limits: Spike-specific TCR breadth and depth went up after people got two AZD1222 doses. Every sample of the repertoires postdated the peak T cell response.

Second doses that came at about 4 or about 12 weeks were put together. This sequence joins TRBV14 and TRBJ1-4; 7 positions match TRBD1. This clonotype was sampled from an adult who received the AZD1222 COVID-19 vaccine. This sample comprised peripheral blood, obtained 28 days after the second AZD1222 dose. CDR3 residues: CASSQKKSTGATNEKLFF. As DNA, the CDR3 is TGTGCCAGCAGCCAAAAGAAAAGCACAGGGGCAACTAATGAAAAACTGTTTTTT.